Sequencing of this T cell receptor (beta chain) was carried out in a study of cytomegalovirus exposure and HLA in healthy donors. The CDR3 sequence is 14 residues long. The V gene end was trimmed by 2 bases and the J gene end by 8 bases; junction bases not matched to a gene: 5. CDR1 and CDR2 (germline): MNHEY, SVGAGI. This clone was counted between two and nine times. The PCR used 60 Vbeta and 13 Jbeta primers. This table comes from immunoSEQ multiplex PCR, and its TCRdb copy is limited to in-frame clones, with some not included. This sample has around 90,000 clones, with about two thirds found just once.

The TCR originated in a human donor in good health. The rearrangement joins TRBV6-5 to TRBJ2-1, with TRBD1 matching over 8 bases. Sequenced material: PBMCs. The CDR3, as DNA: TGTGCCAGCAGTTACGGACAGGGTTTGGATGAGCAGTTCTTC. Protein product: CASSYGQGLDEQFF.